This T cell receptor (beta chain) was documented in a study of T cells after yellow fever vaccination. About the research overall: With SMART-Seq v4 Ultra Low Input, the fractions containing low cell numbers were prepared. General observations from the study: Subsequent booster samples again held most clones from primary vaccination (around 96% CD4, 88% CD8). Repertoires obtained by FACS sorting could include abundant clonotypes that entered as contaminants from the bulk population. It was a small share of clonotypes that appeared in both CD4 and CD8 compartments.

This clonotype showed up many times. Its target is unknown. V was clipped by 0 bases and J by 10 bases, with 14 bases between them. The CDR3 extends over 14 amino acids. Per the germline V gene, CDR1 is SGDLS and CDR2 is YYNGEE. MiXCR was run by TCRdb on the 5' RACE reads, yielding one entry per CDR3 protein. The repertoire has over 200,000 distinct CDR3 sequences, roughly 6.3% of them found once; the top ten carry about 0.95%. Material: CD4+ T cells sorted from PBMCs, obtained on the day of the yellow fever booster vaccination. This chain joins TRBV9 and TRBJ2-1; no definite D call. The sequence derives from a man aged 30-40 years who received the YFV17D yellow fever vaccine. In nucleotides, the CDR3 is TGTGCCAGCAGCGTAGCTCCGGACCAGGCGGAGCAGTTCTTC. It encodes CASSVAPDQAEQFF.